The 31 T cell receptor beta chains in this list originate from one sample, sequenced in a study of blood T cells in healthy people across ages. Sample-barcoded 5' priming and a J-beta primer mix drove a second PCR of roughly 7 to 11 cycles. Each CDR3 protein is one row after TCRdb ran MiXCR on the 5' RACE reads. The profile shows more than 650,000 distinct CDR3 sequences, approximately 55% of them singletons. The sequencing input was blood. The receptors here all came from a man older than 75 in good health.

The chain carries TRBV12-3 or TRBV12-4 and TRBJ2-4; D is possibly TRBD1 or TRBD2 (5 bases each). Trimming shortened V by 1 base and J by 5 bases, and 15 bases separated the two germline ends. The CDR3 length is 16 residues. The CDR3 DNA is TGTGCCAGCAGTTTAGGGTTGGGGGAACCCCAAAACATTCAGTACTTC. It yields the protein CASSLGLGEPQNIQYF.

V usage is TRBV7-8 and J usage is TRBJ2-1; D unclear. This CDR3 has 15 residues. Between the trimmed V and J ends, which lost 5 bases and 4 bases, there was a span of 15 bases. The germline V gene has CDR1 SGHVS and CDR2 FQNEAQ. The CDR3 spells CASSQTGLGYNEQFF. CDR3 in DNA: TGTGCCAGCAGCCAGACCGGGTTAGGGTACAATGAGCAGTTCTTC.

The chain couples TRBV6-5 to TRBJ2-1, with D unresolved. V was shortened by 0 bases and J by 6 bases, with 6 bases between the two germline ends. CDR3 length: 13 residues. The germline V gene has CDR1 MNHEY and CDR2 SVGAGI. The CDR3 DNA sequence: TGTGCCAGCAGTTACTCGGCTGGCAATGAGCAGTTCTTC. Protein sequence: CASSYSAGNEQFF.

This clonotype turned up a few times. This chain joins TRBV29-1 and TRBJ2-3; 14 nucleotides align to TRBD2. This CDR3 region has 16 residues. V gave up 7 bases and J gave up 3 bases; unmatched junction bases: 9. Germline V gene data show CDR1 as SQVTM and CDR2 as ANQGSEA. CDR3 in DNA: TGCAGCGCCGGAGGGACTAGCGGGAGATGGACAGATACGCAGTATTTT. Its protein product is CSAGGTSGRWTDTQYF.

V is TRBV20-1 and J is TRBJ1-2, with 9 bases that match TRBD1. J lost 8 bases, V lost 3 bases, and 7 bases had no gene match. This CDR3 has 13 residues. CDR1 is DFQATT, CDR2 SNEGSKA, per germline (reference sequence). CDR3 sequence reads: CSARGGQGDGYTF. The CDR3 bases are TGCAGTGCTAGGGGGGGACAGGGTGACGGCTACACCTTC.

This rearrangement joins TRBV4-1 to TRBJ2-5; a possible D gene is TRBD1 (6 bases). The DNA end lines up better with TRBJ2-7; the J call may be wrong. The CDR3 sequence is 14 residues long. From germline, CDR1 is MGHRA and CDR2 YSYEKL. CDR3 sequence: CASSRRTEFYEQYF. For the CDR3, the DNA is TGCGCCAGCAGCCGTAGGACAGAGTTCTACGAGCAGTACTTC.

DNA for the CDR3: TGTGCCAGCAGTTACGCGGGTGGGGGAAGGATTTCACCCCTCCACTTT. Its protein is CASSYAGGGRISPLHF. The rearrangement joins TRBV6-5 to TRBJ1-6, with D tentatively TRBD1 (5 bases). V was clipped by 2 bases and J by 9 bases, with 17 bases between them. CDR3 length: 16 amino acids. Germline V lookup: CDR1 MNHEY, CDR2 SVGAGI.

This clonotype was found a few times. The V call is TRBV29-1, the J call TRBJ2-3, with 11 bases matching TRBD2. The CDR3 consists of 15 residues. Germline-derived CDR1 and CDR2 are SQVTM and ANQGSEA. Trimming took 4 bases from V and 14 from J; bases not matched to a gene: 17. The CDR3 region has the DNA TGCAGCGTTGTCCCGACTAGCGGGAATAGCAGATACGCGTATTTT. The encoded protein is CSVVPTSGNSRYAYF.

The chain links TRBV7-2 to TRBJ2-2; D not resolved. V dropped 2 bases and J dropped 0 bases, with 7 bases sitting between them. CDR3 length: 15 residues. CDR1 and CDR2 (germline): SGHTA, FQGNSA. The CDR3 loop reads CASSLRPANTGELFF. The CDR3 nucleotides read TGTGCCAGCAGCTTACGCCCTGCGAACACCGGGGAGCTGTTTTTT.

The chain couples TRBV9 to TRBJ2-3; maybe TRBD2 (6 bases). Deletions cut 5 bases from V and 0 bases from J, with 13 bases between. Germline CDR1 and CDR2: SGDLS and YYNGEE. The CDR3 loop spans 15 amino acids. CDR3 sequence reads: CASSVLAASTDTQYF. DNA for the CDR3: TGTGCCAGCAGTGTACTAGCTGCTAGCACAGATACGCAGTATTTT.

This clonotype occurred a few times. J is TRBJ2-1 and V is TRBV24-1, with D unresolved. The germline V gene encodes CDR1 KGHDR and CDR2 SFDVKD. V dropped 6 bases and J dropped 9 bases, with 8 bases sitting between them. The CDR3 consists of 11 residues. CDR3 in amino acids: CATSLEAEQFF. In DNA form, the CDR3 reads TGTGCCACCAGTTTAGAGGCTGAGCAGTTCTTC.

The chain uses TRBV20-1 and TRBJ2-5; D gene ambiguous. Between the trimmed V and J ends, which lost 5 bases and 2 bases, there was a span of 9 bases. This CDR3 spans 12 amino acids. The germline V gene has CDR1 DFQATT and CDR2 SNEGSKA (reference sequence). In DNA form, the CDR3 reads TGCAGTGCTTCGCCTTGGCAAGAGACCCAGTACTTC. Translation: CSASPWQETQYF.

This clonotype was counted only a few times. The chain links TRBV2 to TRBJ2-7; no clear D. The CDR3 runs to 12 residues. The germline V gene has CDR1 SNHLY and CDR2 FYNNEI. The V end was cut by 5 bases, the J end by 6 bases, with 11 bases between. The CDR3 spells CASSRVELEQYF. The CDR3 DNA reads as TGTGCCAGCAGTAGAGTTGAACTCGAGCAGTACTTC.

Of note for this clonotype: One junction end does not reproduce the germline sequence, and a read error may be involved. This rearrangement joins TRBV5-1 to TRBJ1-2, with D perhaps TRBD1 (5 bases). This CDR3 comprises 16 residues. Germline V CDR1 and CDR2: SGHRS, YFSETQ. The DNA of the CDR3 is TGCGCCAGCAGCTTGGGAGGGGCGTCGGCTAACTATGGTTACACCTTC. It codes for CASSLGGASANYGYTF.

The V gene is TRBV5-1, the J gene TRBJ1-1, with a possible D match to TRBD1 (5 bases). V was clipped by 4 bases and J by 5 bases, with 15 bases between them. CDR1 is SGHRS and CDR2 is YFSETQ in the germline V gene. The CDR3 length is 14 residues. The CDR3 bases are TGCGCCAGCAGCGCCGGGACTCGCGGGACTGAAGCTTTCTTT. This encodes CASSAGTRGTEAFF.

The rearrangement links TRBV15 to TRBJ2-2; possibly TRBD2 for D (5 bases). Germline values: CDR1 LNHNV, CDR2 YYDKDF (reference sequence). This CDR3 contains 16 residues. Trimming took 0 bases from V and 1 from J, leaving 9 bases between them. In DNA, the CDR3 is TGTGCCACCAGCAGAGATCCCAGCGGGAACACCGGGGAGCTGTTTTTT. Its translation is CATSRDPSGNTGELFF.

V usage is TRBV7-2 and J usage is TRBJ1-2; 12 positions match TRBD1. CDR3 size: 17 residues. Germline CDR1 is SGHTA and CDR2 is FQGNSA. V was pared by 6 bases and J by 4 bases, with 12 bases of the junction left unmatched. CDR3 residues: CASRTGTGGMSGYGYTF. CDR3 sequence (DNA): TGTGCCAGCAGGACCGGGACAGGGGGCATGAGTGGCTATGGCTACACCTTC.

The chain joins TRBV28 to TRBJ2-5; TRBD2 matches at 11 bases. After removal of 6 bases from V and 5 bases from J, the junction contained 8 bases not matched to a gene. Germline CDR1 reads MDHEN; CDR2 reads SYDVKM. This CDR3 is 15 amino acids long. CDR3 loop: CASRNSGGDSETQYF. Here the CDR3 DNA reads TGTGCCAGCAGAAATAGCGGGGGGGATTCTGAGACCCAGTACTTC.

The chain joins TRBV6-6 to TRBJ2-7; no clear D. The V gene lost 5 bases and the J gene lost 3 bases, with 11 bases spanning the gap. This CDR3 is built from 13 residues. Germline assignment: CDR1 MNHNY and CDR2 SVGAGI (reference sequence). The CDR3 protein is CASSLEKGYEQYF. CDR3 sequence (DNA): TGTGCCAGCAGTCTAGAAAAGGGCTACGAGCAGTACTTC.

This chain uses TRBV7-3 with TRBJ2-3; D not resolved. The germline V and J ends were trimmed by 5 bases and 4 bases, with 13 bases remaining between them. This CDR3 is 14 amino acids long. Germline V gene data show CDR1 as SGHTA and CDR2 as FQGTGA. The CDR3 region has the DNA TGTGCCAGCAGCCCCCCGGAAGTCCCAGATACGCAGTATTTT. Protein sequence: CASSPPEVPDTQYF.

This rearrangement joins TRBV5-1 to TRBJ2-5, with no clear D. This CDR3 region has 15 residues. V gave up 2 bases and J gave up 5 bases, with 16 bases separating them. Germline lookup yields CDR1 SGHRS and CDR2 YFSETQ. The CDR3: CASSFSVTNWETQYF. CDR3 nucleotide sequence: TGCGCCAGCAGCTTTTCGGTCACCAATTGGGAGACCCAGTACTTC.

The rearrangement links TRBV11-2 to TRBJ2-4; no reliable D call. Near its end, the DNA agrees better with TRBJ2-7, so the J call may be wrong. The CDR3 covers 17 residues. Germline CDR1 SGHAT, CDR2 FQNNGV. The DNA of the CDR3 is TGTGCCAGCAGCTTAAATATCCCCGGGCCCAACTGGTACGAGCAGTACTTC. Protein sequence: CASSLNIPGPNWYEQYF.

This clonotype was counted between two and nine times. V is TRBV5-1 and J is TRBJ2-7, with D perhaps matching TRBD2 (5 bases). Germline loops: CDR1 SGHRS, CDR2 YFSETQ. This CDR3 contains 15 residues. The V and J ends lost 1 base and 2 bases respectively, with 13 bases between them. The CDR3 here is CASSLNSAYAYEQYF. The CDR3 DNA sequence: TGCGCCAGCAGCTTGAATAGCGCATACGCCTACGAGCAGTACTTC.

The V gene is TRBV29-1, the J gene TRBJ2-1; 7 bases fit TRBD1. The V gene end was trimmed by 3 bases and the J gene end by 11 bases; junction bases not matched to a gene: 4. The CDR3 has 11 amino acids. Germline V lookup: CDR1 SQVTM, CDR2 ANQGSEA. CDR3 residues: CSVDTGAQQFF. The CDR3 DNA reads as TGCAGCGTTGACACAGGGGCCCAGCAGTTCTTC.

The chain combines TRBV27 with TRBJ2-4; D is unresolved. This CDR3 is 15 amino acids long. Germline values: CDR1 MNHEY, CDR2 SMNVEV (reference sequence). V lost 0 bases and J 7 bases, leaving 13 bases between the germline ends. In DNA, the CDR3 is TGTGCCAGCAGTTTATCGGGCCCCAGCAGGAACATTCAGTACTTC. It is translated as CASSLSGPSRNIQYF.

This clonotype turned up a few times. The chain links TRBV6-2 or TRBV6-3 to TRBJ2-1; 8 positions match TRBD2. Germline CDR1 MNHEY, CDR2 SVGEGT. CDR3 length: 16 residues. J gave up 6 bases and V 6 bases, and 13 bases lay outside the gene matches. CDR3: CASSPTGVAGSNEQFF. The CDR3 nucleotides read TGTGCCAGCAGCCCTACTGGGGTAGCGGGATCCAATGAGCAGTTCTTC.

The chain is built from TRBV20-1 and TRBJ2-7; 7 bases are a match to TRBD2. This CDR3 is built from 14 residues. V was clipped by 6 bases and J by 0 bases; unmatched bases: 8. Germline V CDR1 and CDR2: DFQATT, SNEGSKA (reference sequence). The CDR3 DNA reads as TGCAGTGCCGAAAGCGGGACCCACTCCTACGAGCAGTACTTC. It encodes CSAESGTHSYEQYF.

V usage is TRBV11-2 and J usage is TRBJ2-3; weak D call: TRBD2 (6 bases). CDR3 size: 16 residues. Trimming pared 1 base from V and 2 bases from J, leaving 13 bases between. Germline CDR1 reads SGHAT; CDR2 reads FQNNGV. The CDR3 coding sequence is TGTGCCAGCAGCTTAGGTGGAGGGCTAGCCACAGATACGCAGTATTTT. Protein sequence: CASSLGGGLATDTQYF.

The chain joins TRBV9 to TRBJ1-5; the D is unclear. The CDR3 runs to 15 residues. V lost 3 bases, J lost 1 base, and 11 bases lay in between. Germline V lookup: CDR1 SGDLS, CDR2 YYNGEE. CDR3 DNA: TGTGCCAGCAGCGCCTGGGCCGAGAGCAATCAGCCCCAGCATTTT. Amino acid sequence: CASSAWAESNQPQHF. Filled out from reference TRBV9 and TRBJ1-5, the complete variable domain reads DSGVTQTPKHLITATGQRVTLRCSPRSGDLSVYWYQQSLDQGLQFLIQYYNGEERAKGNILERFSAQQFPDLHSELNLSSLELGDSALYFCASSAWAESNQPQHFGDGTRLSIL.

The rearrangement uses TRBV2 and TRBJ2-1; 8 bases agree with TRBD2. Germline V gene sequence: CDR1 SNHLY, CDR2 FYNNEI. Unmatched junction bases numbered 7, after V lost 7 bases and J lost 2 bases. CDR3 length: 15 residues. The CDR3 nucleotides read TGTGCCAGCATCTCTAGCGGGTCCCCCTACAATGAGCAGTTCTTC. Its translation: CASISSGSPYNEQFF.

CDR3 DNA: TGTGCCAGCAGAAATCAGGGGCGAAGCTCCTATGGCTACACCTTC. As protein: CASRNQGRSSYGYTF. The gene calls are TRBV6-5 and TRBJ1-2; weak D call: TRBD1 (6 bases). The germline gives CDR1 MNHEY, CDR2 SVGAGI. This CDR3 has 15 amino acids. Trimming pared 6 bases from V and 4 bases from J, leaving 18 bases between.